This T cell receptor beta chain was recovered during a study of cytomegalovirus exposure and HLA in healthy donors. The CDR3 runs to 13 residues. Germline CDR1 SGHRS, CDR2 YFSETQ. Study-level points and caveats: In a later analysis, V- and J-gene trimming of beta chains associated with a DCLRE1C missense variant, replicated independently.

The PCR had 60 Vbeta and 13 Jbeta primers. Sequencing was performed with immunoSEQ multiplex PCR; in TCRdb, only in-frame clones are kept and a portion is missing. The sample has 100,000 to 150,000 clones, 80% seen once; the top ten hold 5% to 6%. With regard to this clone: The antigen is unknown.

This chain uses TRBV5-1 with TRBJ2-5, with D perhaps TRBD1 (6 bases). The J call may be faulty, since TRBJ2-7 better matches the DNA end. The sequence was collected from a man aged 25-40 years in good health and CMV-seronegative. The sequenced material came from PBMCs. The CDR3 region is CASSPGQPYEQYF. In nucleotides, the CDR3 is TGCGCCAGCAGTCCCGGACAGCCATACGAGCAGTACTTC.